This entry lists 2 T cell receptor beta chains sequenced from one sample in a study of blood T cell repertoires in COVID-19. Libraries were prepared by immunoSEQ multiplex PCR; TCRdb keeps only in-frame clonotypes and omits some of them. Of hundreds of thousands of clones detected, 88% appear once; the ten largest clones hold 0.95% to 1%. Material for sequencing was peripheral blood. These TCRs come from a woman aged 40 to 49 who had recovered from COVID-19.

This chain links TRBV13 with TRBJ2-5, with 9 bases fitting TRBD2. Unmatched junction bases numbered 8, after V lost 1 base and J lost 2 bases. Germline V lookup: CDR1 PRHDT, CDR2 FYEKMQ (reference sequence). This CDR3 spans 17 amino acids. CDR3 nucleotide sequence: TGTGCCAGCAGCTTAGTGGGTAGCGGGAGCCCACAAGAGACCCAGTACTTC. Translation gives CASSLVGSGSPQETQYF.

Only a few counts were recorded for this clone. The V and J genes are TRBV27 and TRBJ1-1; D may be TRBD1 (6 bases). Germline V gene data show CDR1 as MNHEY and CDR2 as SMNVEV (reference sequence). There are 15 residues in the CDR3. The germline V and J ends were trimmed by 3 bases and 5 bases, with 16 bases remaining between them. In DNA, the CDR3 is TGTGCCAGCAGTTTCCCGGGGCAGGGGTGGACTGAAGCTTTCTTT. As protein: CASSFPGQGWTEAFF.